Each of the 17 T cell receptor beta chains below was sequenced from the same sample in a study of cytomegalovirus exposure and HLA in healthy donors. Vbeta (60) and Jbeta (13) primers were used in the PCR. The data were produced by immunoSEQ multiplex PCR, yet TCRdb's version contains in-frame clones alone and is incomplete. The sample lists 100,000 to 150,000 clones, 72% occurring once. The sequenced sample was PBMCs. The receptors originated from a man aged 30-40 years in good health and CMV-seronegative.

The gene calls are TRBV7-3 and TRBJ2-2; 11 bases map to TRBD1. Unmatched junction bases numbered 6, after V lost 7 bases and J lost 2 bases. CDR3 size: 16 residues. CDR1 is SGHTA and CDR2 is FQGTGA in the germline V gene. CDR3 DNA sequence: TGTGCCAGCACGGGTGGGACAGGGGGAAACACCGGGGAGCTGTTTTTT. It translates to CASTGGTGGNTGELFF.

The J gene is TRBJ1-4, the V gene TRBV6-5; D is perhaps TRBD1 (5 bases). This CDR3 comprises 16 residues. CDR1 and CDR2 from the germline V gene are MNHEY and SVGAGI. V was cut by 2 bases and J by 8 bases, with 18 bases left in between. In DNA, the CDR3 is TGTGCCAGCAGTTACACCCGCGGAGGGGACGGGGAAAAACTGTTTTTT. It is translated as CASSYTRGGDGEKLFF.

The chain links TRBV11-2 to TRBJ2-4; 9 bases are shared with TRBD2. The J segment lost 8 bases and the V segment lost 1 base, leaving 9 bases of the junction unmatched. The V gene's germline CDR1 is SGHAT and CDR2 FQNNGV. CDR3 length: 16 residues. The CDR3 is CASSLVGSGGRDIQYF. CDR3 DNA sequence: TGTGCCAGCAGCTTAGTGGGTAGCGGGGGCAGGGACATTCAGTACTTC. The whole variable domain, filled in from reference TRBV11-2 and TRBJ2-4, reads EAGVAQSPRYKIIEKRQSVAFWCNPISGHATLYWYQQILGQGPKLLIQFQNNGVVDDSQLPKDRFSAERLKGVDSTLKIQPAKLEDSAVYLCASSLVGSGGRDIQYFGAGTRLSVL.

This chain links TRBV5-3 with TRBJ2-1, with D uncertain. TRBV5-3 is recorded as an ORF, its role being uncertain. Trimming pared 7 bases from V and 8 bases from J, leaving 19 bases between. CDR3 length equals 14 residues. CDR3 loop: CARFERWFTDEQFF. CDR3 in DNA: TGTGCCAGATTCGAGCGTTGGTTTACCGATGAGCAGTTCTTC.

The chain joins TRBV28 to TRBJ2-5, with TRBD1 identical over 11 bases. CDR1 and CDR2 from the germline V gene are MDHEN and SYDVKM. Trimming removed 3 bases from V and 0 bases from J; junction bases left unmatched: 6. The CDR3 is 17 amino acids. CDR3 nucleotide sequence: TGTGCCAGCAGTTTCGGGACAGGGGGGCCCAACCAAGAGACCCAGTACTTC. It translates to CASSFGTGGPNQETQYF.

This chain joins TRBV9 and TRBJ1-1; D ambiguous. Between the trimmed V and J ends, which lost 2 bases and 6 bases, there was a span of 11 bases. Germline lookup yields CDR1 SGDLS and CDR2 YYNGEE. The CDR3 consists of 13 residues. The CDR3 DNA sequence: TGTGCCAGCAGCGTTAGTGGAGGAGCTGAAGCTTTCTTT. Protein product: CASSVSGGAEAFF.

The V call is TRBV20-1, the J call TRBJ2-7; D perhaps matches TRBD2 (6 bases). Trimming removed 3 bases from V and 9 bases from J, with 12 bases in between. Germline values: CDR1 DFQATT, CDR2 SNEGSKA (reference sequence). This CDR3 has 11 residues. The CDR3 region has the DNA TGCAGTGCTAGGTCCCAGGGAGGGCAGTACTTC. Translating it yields CSARSQGGQYF.

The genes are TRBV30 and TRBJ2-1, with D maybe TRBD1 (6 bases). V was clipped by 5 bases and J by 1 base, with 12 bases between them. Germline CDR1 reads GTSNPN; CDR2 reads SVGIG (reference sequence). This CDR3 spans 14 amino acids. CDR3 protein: CAWWDTSSYNEQFF. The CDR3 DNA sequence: TGTGCCTGGTGGGACACTTCGTCCTACAATGAGCAGTTCTTC.

The CDR3, as DNA: TGCGCCAGCAGCCGTCAGGGACAGGGTGGCACTGAAGCTTTCTTT. It is translated as CASSRQGQGGTEAFF. V usage is TRBV5-1 and J usage is TRBJ1-1; 9 nucleotides line up with TRBD1. Looked up from germline, CDR1 is SGHRS and CDR2 is YFSETQ. V lost 4 bases and J lost 4; bases outside the gene matches: 8. The CDR3 totals 15 residues.

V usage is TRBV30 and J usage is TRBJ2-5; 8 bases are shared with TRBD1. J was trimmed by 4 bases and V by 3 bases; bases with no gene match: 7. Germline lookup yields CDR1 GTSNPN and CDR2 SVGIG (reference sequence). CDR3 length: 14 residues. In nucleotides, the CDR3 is TGTGCCTGGAGAGGCAGGGGGCTACCAGAGACCCAGTACTTC. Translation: CAWRGRGLPETQYF.

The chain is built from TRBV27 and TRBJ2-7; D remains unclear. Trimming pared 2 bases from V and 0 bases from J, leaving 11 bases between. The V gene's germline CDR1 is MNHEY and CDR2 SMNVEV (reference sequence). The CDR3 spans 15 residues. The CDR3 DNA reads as TGTGCCAGCAGTTTAGTTGAACCCAGCTCCTACGAGCAGTACTTC. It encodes CASSLVEPSSYEQYF.

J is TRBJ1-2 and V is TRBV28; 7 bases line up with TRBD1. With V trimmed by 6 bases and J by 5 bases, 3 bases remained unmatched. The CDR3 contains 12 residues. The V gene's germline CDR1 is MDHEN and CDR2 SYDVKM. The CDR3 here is CASSRQGYGYTF. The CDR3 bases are TGTGCCAGCAGCAGACAGGGATATGGCTACACCTTC.

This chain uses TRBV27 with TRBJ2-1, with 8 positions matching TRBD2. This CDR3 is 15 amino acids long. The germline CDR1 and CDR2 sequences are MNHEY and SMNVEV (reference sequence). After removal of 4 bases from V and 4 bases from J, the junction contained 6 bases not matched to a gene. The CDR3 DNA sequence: TGTGCCAGCAGTTCAGCGGGGGCCCCGTACAATGAGCAGTTCTTC. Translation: CASSSAGAPYNEQFF.

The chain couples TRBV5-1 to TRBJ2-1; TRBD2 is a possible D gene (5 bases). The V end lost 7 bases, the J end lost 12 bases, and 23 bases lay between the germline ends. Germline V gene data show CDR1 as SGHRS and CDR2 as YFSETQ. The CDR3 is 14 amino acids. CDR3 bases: TGCGCCAGCGGCCCCGGACTCCTTACAATGATGCAGTTCTTC. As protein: CASGPGLLTMMQFF.

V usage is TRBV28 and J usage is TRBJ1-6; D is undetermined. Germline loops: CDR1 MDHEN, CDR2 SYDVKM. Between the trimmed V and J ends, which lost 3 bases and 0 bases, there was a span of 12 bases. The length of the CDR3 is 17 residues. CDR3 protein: CASSLGPRPSYNSPLHF. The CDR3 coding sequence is TGTGCCAGCAGTTTGGGCCCCCGGCCCTCCTATAATTCACCCCTCCACTTT. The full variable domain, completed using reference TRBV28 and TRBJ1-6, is DVKVTQSSRYLVKRTGEKVFLECVQDMDHENMFWYRQDPGLGLRLIYFSYDVKMKEKGDIPEGYSVSREKKERFSLILESASTNQTSMYLCASSLGPRPSYNSPLHFGNGTRLTVT.

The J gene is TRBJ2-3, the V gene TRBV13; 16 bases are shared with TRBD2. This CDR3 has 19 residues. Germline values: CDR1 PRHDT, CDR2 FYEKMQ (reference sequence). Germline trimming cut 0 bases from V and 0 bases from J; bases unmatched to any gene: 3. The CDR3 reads CASSLGGTSGGASTDTQYF. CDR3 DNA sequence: TGTGCCAGCAGCTTAGGTGGGACTAGCGGGGGGGCCAGCACAGATACGCAGTATTTT.

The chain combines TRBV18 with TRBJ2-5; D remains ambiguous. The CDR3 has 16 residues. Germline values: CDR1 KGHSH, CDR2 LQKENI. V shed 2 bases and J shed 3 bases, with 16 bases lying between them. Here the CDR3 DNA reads TGTGCCAGCTCACCATTCCAGAGGCCGGGTGAAGAGACCCAGTACTTC. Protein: CASSPFQRPGEETQYF. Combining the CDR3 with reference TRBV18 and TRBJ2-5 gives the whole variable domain NAGVMQNPRHLVRRRGQEARLRCSPMKGHSHVYWYRQLPEEGLKFMVYLQKENIIDESGMPKERFSAEFPKEGPSILRIQQVVRGDSAAYFCASSPFQRPGEETQYFGPGTRLLVL.